This is a list of T cell receptor beta chains from one sample in a study of early T cells in non-severe SARS-CoV-2 infection. TCRdb re-called the 5' RACE reads with MiXCR, one entry per CDR3 protein. This table holds about 20,000 distinct CDR3 sequences, around 5.7% found once. Sequencing used whole blood. The origin of the receptors is an adult who was a healthcare worker with PCR-confirmed SARS-CoV-2 infection or an uninfected control (not recorded which). The CDR3 runs from the conserved cysteine through the conserved F or W. Fields, in order: clone size, J gene, D gene, V gene, CDR3 protein, CDR3 DNA. The D gene is left open where the match is weak. Size tells how often a clone was seen (once, few, many) or the class of an expanded clone, and some rows leave it out.

size: many
J: TRBJ2-1
D: TRBD2
V: TRBV5-1
CDR3: CASRDKAGGPNEQFF
DNA: TGCGCCAGCAGAGACAAAGCGGGAGGGCCGAATGAGCAGTTCTTC

size: many
J: TRBJ2-1
D: NA
V: TRBV18
CDR3: CASSFTARNNEQFF
DNA: TGTGCCAGCTCGTTTACCGCGCGGAACAATGAGCAGTTCTTC

size: medium-sized
J: TRBJ2-1
D: NA
V: TRBV10-2
CDR3: CASSLGPYNEQFF
DNA: TGCGCCAGCAGTCTAGGGCCTTACAATGAGCAGTTCTTC

size: many
J: TRBJ2-7
D: TRBD1
V: TRBV18
CDR3: CASSPWDSLSPYEQYF
DNA: TGTGCCAGCTCGCCGTGGGACAGCCTGTCACCCTACGAGCAGTACTTC

size: many
J: TRBJ1-6
D: NA
V: TRBV20-1
CDR3: CSATRGGNSPLHF
DNA: TGCAGTGCGACTAGGGGCGGGAATTCACCCCTCCACTTT

size: medium-sized
J: TRBJ2-7
D: NA
V: TRBV20-1
CDR3: CSARDTFAREQYF
DNA: TGCAGTGCTAGAGATACCTTTGCCCGGGAGCAGTACTTC

size: medium-sized
J: TRBJ2-2
D: NA
V: TRBV6-6
CDR3: CASSYSSRELFF
DNA: TGTGCCAGCAGTTACTCGTCGAGGGAGCTGTTTTTT

size: many
J: TRBJ1-2
D: NA
V: TRBV29-1
CDR3: CSVEEQGNYGYTF
DNA: TGCAGCGTTGAAGAGCAAGGGAACTATGGCTACACCTTC

size: many
J: TRBJ2-5
D: TRBD2
V: TRBV11-2
CDR3: CASSVGLAEETQYF
DNA: TGTGCCAGCAGCGTCGGACTAGCAGAAGAGACCCAGTACTTC

size: medium-sized
J: TRBJ2-2
D: NA
V: TRBV11-2
CDR3: CASSFNGELFF
DNA: TGTGCCAGCAGCTTTAACGGGGAGCTGTTTTTT

size: NA
J: TRBJ2-3
D: TRBD2
V: TRBV13
CDR3: CASNPSSGPADTQYF
DNA: TGTGCCAGCAACCCTTCTAGCGGACCAGCAGATACGCAGTACTTT

size: many
J: TRBJ2-7
D: NA
V: TRBV23-1
CDR3: CASSQGHSYEQYF
DNA: TGCGCCAGCAGTCAGGGACACTCCTACGAGCAGTACTTC

size: medium-sized
J: TRBJ1-5
D: NA
V: TRBV12-3/TRBV12-4
CDR3: CASRNSNQPQHF
DNA: TGTGCCTCTCGAAATAGCAATCAGCCCCAGCATTTT

size: few
J: TRBJ1-1
D: NA
V: TRBV11-2
CDR3: CASSLAGTEAFF
DNA: TGTGCCAGCAGCTTAGCTGGGACTGAAGCTTTCTTT

size: many
J: TRBJ1-1
D: NA
V: TRBV21-1
CDR3: CASLKDPGGGKAFF
DNA: TGTGCCAGCCTAAAGGACCCAGGGGGTGGTAAAGCTTTCTTT

size: NA
J: TRBJ2-4
D: TRBD2
V: TRBV12-3/TRBV12-4
CDR3: CASMRTGGQNIQYF
DNA: TGTGCCAGCATGCGGACGGGGGGACAAAACATTCAGTACTTC

size: many
J: TRBJ2-3
D: TRBD2
V: TRBV4-1
CDR3: CASSPHSGRAIDTQYF
DNA: TGCGCCAGCAGCCCCCACAGCGGGAGGGCCATAGATACGCAGTATTTT

size: many
J: TRBJ2-1
D: NA
V: TRBV20-1
CDR3: CSARSNEQFF
DNA: TGCAGTGCTAGATCCAATGAGCAGTTCTTC

size: NA
J: TRBJ2-4
D: NA
V: TRBV7-9
CDR3: CASSLSVGHNIQYF
DNA: TGTGCCAGCAGCTTATCTGTCGGACACAACATTCAGTACTTC

size: many
J: TRBJ1-5
D: NA
V: TRBV19
CDR3: CASSTGEMTQPQHF
DNA: TGTGCCAGTAGTACAGGGGAGATGACTCAGCCCCAGCATTTT

size: few
J: TRBJ1-6
D: NA
V: TRBV5-1
CDR3: CVSSLGDGAPLHF
DNA: TGCGTCAGCAGCTTGGGGGACGGAGCACCCCTCCACTTT

size: many
J: TRBJ2-7
D: NA
V: TRBV27
CDR3: CASRPIEGGVQYF
DNA: TGTGCCAGCAGGCCGATCGAGGGAGGAGTGCAGTACTTC

size: many
J: TRBJ2-3
D: TRBD1
V: TRBV6-5
CDR3: CASSHTFTRGNTQYF
DNA: TGTGCCAGCAGTCACACCTTCACCAGGGGGAATACGCAGTATTTT

size: medium-sized
J: TRBJ1-5
D: NA
V: TRBV27
CDR3: CASSPRGVSNQPQHF
DNA: TGTGCCAGCAGTCCCCGAGGGGTTAGCAATCAGCCCCAGCATTTT

size: many
J: TRBJ2-1
D: NA
V: TRBV12-3/TRBV12-4
CDR3: CASTKGWSPSSYNEQFF
DNA: TGTGCCAGCACCAAAGGGTGGTCTCCGAGCTCCTACAATGAGCAGTTCTTC

size: many
J: TRBJ2-1
D: NA
V: TRBV9
CDR3: CASSVESDYNEQFF
DNA: TGTGCCAGCAGCGTAGAATCAGACTACAATGAGCAGTTCTTC

size: many
J: TRBJ1-6
D: NA
V: TRBV10-1
CDR3: CASSDSNSPLHF
DNA: TGCGCCAGCAGTGATTCGAATTCACCCCTCCACTTT

size: few
J: TRBJ1-4
D: NA
V: TRBV4-1
CDR3: CASSQGTEINEKLFF
DNA: TGCGCCAGCAGCCAAGGGACGGAAATTAATGAAAAACTGTTTTTT

size: many
J: TRBJ1-2
D: TRBD1
V: TRBV20-1
CDR3: CSVDRGIGYTF
DNA: TGCAGTGTCGACAGGGGGATTGGCTACACCTTC

size: NA
J: TRBJ2-6
D: NA
V: TRBV7-2
CDR3: CASSFLQFSGANVLTF
DNA: TGTGCCAGCAGCTTTTTACAGTTCTCTGGGGCCAACGTCCTGACTTTC